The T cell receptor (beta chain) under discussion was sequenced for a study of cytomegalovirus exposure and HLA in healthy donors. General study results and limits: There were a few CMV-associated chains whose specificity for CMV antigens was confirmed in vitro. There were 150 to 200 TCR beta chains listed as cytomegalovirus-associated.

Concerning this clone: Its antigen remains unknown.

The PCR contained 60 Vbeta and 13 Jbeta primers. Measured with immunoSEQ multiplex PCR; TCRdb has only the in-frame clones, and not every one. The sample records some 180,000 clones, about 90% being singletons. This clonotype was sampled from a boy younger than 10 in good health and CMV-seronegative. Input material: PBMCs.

CDR3 coding DNA: TGTGCCAGCAGCCCCTCGACAGGGGATGGGATAGAGACCCAGTACTTC. Translating gives CASSPSTGDGIETQYF. The J gene is TRBJ2-5, the V gene TRBV7-9; 8 nucleotides align to TRBD1. The CDR3 length is 16 residues. The germline CDR1 and CDR2 sequences are SEHNR and FQNEAQ (reference sequence). V was clipped by 5 bases and J by 4 bases; unmatched bases: 12.